Sequencing of this T cell receptor (beta chain) was carried out in a study of cytomegalovirus exposure and HLA in healthy donors. Researchers ran the PCR with 60 Vbeta and 13 Jbeta primers. The assay was immunoSEQ multiplex PCR, and TCRdb's table has in-frame clones only and misses some. The table has roughly 120,000 clones, roughly 80% seen once. This clone showed up just a few times. The target antigen is unknown. Germline CDR1 is SGHTA and CDR2 is FQGNSA. Trimming took 5 bases from V and 0 from J; bases not matched to a gene: 7. The CDR3 covers 15 residues. Study results and limitations: Several of the most significant clusters appeared, in a later analysis, to be linked to common viral pathogens. Most TCR sequences were rare, but some public TCRs occurred in many donors.

The origin of this receptor is a man in his forties or fifties in good health and CMV-seropositive. The genes are TRBV7-2 and TRBJ2-7, with 7 positions matching TRBD1. Sequences were obtained from PBMCs. CDR3 bases: TGTGCCAGCAGCGGCCGGGACAGTATCTCCTACGAGCAGTACTTC. Translated: CASSGRDSISYEQYF.